A selection of T cell receptor beta chains follows, all from one sample in a study of cytomegalovirus exposure and HLA in healthy donors. Data came from immunoSEQ multiplex PCR; TCRdb stores just in-frame clones and leaves some out. The data hold some 250,000 clones, with approximately 82% observed a single time. The sample consisted of PBMCs. The receptors derive from a woman aged 60-75 years in good health and CMV-seropositive. Both conserved end residues are part of each CDR3. The D gene is left open where the match is weak. Expanded clones are given a class, and other clones once, few, many or no size at all.

clone_size: NA; v_call: TRBV5-1; d_call: NA; j_call: TRBJ1-1; cdr3_aa: CASSLEAERFF; cdr3_nt: TGCGCCAGCAGCTTGGAAGCGGAGCGATTCTTT
clone_size: NA; v_call: TRBV10-3; d_call: NA; j_call: TRBJ1-3; cdr3_aa: CAIKLDSNSGNTIYF; cdr3_nt: TGTGCCATCAAACTCGACTCTAACTCTGGAAACACCATATATTTT
clone_size: NA; v_call: TRBV29-1; d_call: NA; j_call: TRBJ2-7; cdr3_aa: CSVEGLTGSSYEQYF; cdr3_nt: TGCAGCGTTGAAGGCCTTACAGGGAGCTCCTACGAGCAGTACTTC
clone_size: few; v_call: TRBV5-1; d_call: NA; j_call: TRBJ2-1; cdr3_aa: CASSLQRDEQFF; cdr3_nt: TGCGCCAGCAGCTTACAGAGGGATGAGCAGTTCTTC
clone_size: NA; v_call: TRBV6-5; d_call: NA; j_call: TRBJ2-1; cdr3_aa: CASTEDSYNEQFF; cdr3_nt: TGTGCCAGCACGGAGGACTCCTACAATGAGCAGTTCTTC
clone_size: once; v_call: TRBV19; d_call: NA; j_call: TRBJ1-1; cdr3_aa: CASSPQGSTEAFF; cdr3_nt: TGTGCCAGTAGTCCCCAGGGTAGCACTGAAGCTTTCTTT
clone_size: NA; v_call: TRBV6-5; d_call: NA; j_call: TRBJ1-1; cdr3_aa: CASRTQGVTPEAFF; cdr3_nt: TGTGCCAGCAGAACACAAGGGGTTACCCCTGAAGCTTTCTTT
clone_size: once; v_call: TRBV7-9; d_call: NA; j_call: TRBJ2-7; cdr3_aa: CASSSRGYEQYF; cdr3_nt: TGTGCCAGCAGCTCCCGGGGCTACGAGCAGTACTTC
clone_size: NA; v_call: TRBV6-1; d_call: TRBD1; j_call: TRBJ1-1; cdr3_aa: CASSRPGQNSEAFF; cdr3_nt: TGTGCCAGCAGCCGACCGGGACAGAATTCTGAAGCTTTCTTT
clone_size: NA; v_call: TRBV7-3; d_call: TRBD2; j_call: TRBJ2-3; cdr3_aa: CASSRTLLAGLDTQYF; cdr3_nt: TGTGCCAGCAGCCGGACACTTCTAGCGGGACTAGATACGCAGTATTTT
clone_size: NA; v_call: TRBV5-1; d_call: TRBD1; j_call: TRBJ2-1; cdr3_aa: CASSLGTGVQNEQFF; cdr3_nt: TGCGCCAGCAGCTTGGGGACAGGGGTTCAAAATGAGCAGTTCTTC
clone_size: NA; v_call: TRBV30; d_call: TRBD2; j_call: TRBJ2-7; cdr3_aa: CAWGAGTTYEQYF; cdr3_nt: TGTGCCTGGGGAGCGGGAACCACGTACGAGCAGTACTTC
clone_size: NA; v_call: TRBV4-1; d_call: NA; j_call: TRBJ2-7; cdr3_aa: CASSQEGVEQYF; cdr3_nt: TGCGCCAGCAGCCAAGAAGGGGTCGAGCAGTACTTC
clone_size: NA; v_call: TRBV5-8; d_call: NA; j_call: TRBJ2-3; cdr3_aa: CASSSGIGNLITDTQYF; cdr3_nt: TGTGCCAGCAGCTCCGGGATAGGGAATCTGATCACAGATACGCAGTATTTT
clone_size: NA; v_call: TRBV19; d_call: NA; j_call: TRBJ2-1; cdr3_aa: CASSMGTSGYNEQFF; cdr3_nt: TGTGCCAGTAGTATGGGGACTTCAGGGTACAATGAGCAGTTCTTC
clone_size: NA; v_call: TRBV5-4; d_call: TRBD1; j_call: TRBJ2-1; cdr3_aa: CASSSPGQGANNEQFF; cdr3_nt: TGTGCCAGCAGCTCCCCGGGACAGGGGGCTAACAATGAGCAGTTCTTC
clone_size: NA; v_call: TRBV28; d_call: NA; j_call: TRBJ1-1; cdr3_aa: CASSLIGDTEAFF; cdr3_nt: TGTGCCAGCAGTTTAATAGGGGACACTGAAGCTTTCTTT
clone_size: once; v_call: TRBV5-1; d_call: TRBD1; j_call: TRBJ1-2; cdr3_aa: CASSTDRTYGYTF; cdr3_nt: TGCGCCAGCAGTACGGACAGGACCTATGGCTACACCTTC
clone_size: NA; v_call: TRBV27; d_call: NA; j_call: TRBJ1-2; cdr3_aa: CASSDSMNNYGYTF; cdr3_nt: TGTGCCAGCAGTGACAGCATGAATAACTATGGCTACACCTTC
clone_size: NA; v_call: TRBV5-1; d_call: TRBD2; j_call: TRBJ2-3; cdr3_aa: CASSPASGRASDTQYF; cdr3_nt: TGCGCCAGCAGTCCGGCCAGCGGGAGGGCCTCAGATACGCAGTATTTT
clone_size: NA; v_call: TRBV2; d_call: NA; j_call: TRBJ1-2; cdr3_aa: CASEWSPGYTF; cdr3_nt: TGTGCCAGCGAGTGGTCCCCGGGCTACACCTTC
clone_size: NA; v_call: TRBV5-1; d_call: TRBD2; j_call: TRBJ2-1; cdr3_aa: CASSLRTSGDNEQFF; cdr3_nt: TGCGCCAGCAGCTTGCGCACTAGCGGGGACAATGAGCAGTTCTTC
clone_size: few; v_call: TRBV19; d_call: NA; j_call: TRBJ2-2; cdr3_aa: CASSTSDGGTGELFF; cdr3_nt: TGTGCCAGTAGTACCTCCGACGGGGGCACCGGGGAGCTGTTTTTT
clone_size: few; v_call: TRBV6-1; d_call: NA; j_call: TRBJ1-1; cdr3_aa: CASSRSSGTEAFF; cdr3_nt: TGTGCCAGCAGCCGGTCGAGCGGCACTGAAGCTTTCTTT
clone_size: NA; v_call: TRBV9; d_call: NA; j_call: TRBJ2-1; cdr3_aa: CASSVELRGARDNEQFF; cdr3_nt: TGTGCCAGCAGCGTAGAGCTCAGGGGCGCGAGGGACAATGAGCAGTTCTTC
clone_size: NA; v_call: TRBV7-9; d_call: NA; j_call: TRBJ2-7; cdr3_aa: CASSASGLSYEQYF; cdr3_nt: TGTGCCAGCAGCGCCTCCGGACTCTCGTACGAGCAGTACTTC
clone_size: NA; v_call: TRBV9; d_call: TRBD2; j_call: TRBJ2-2; cdr3_aa: CASTLAGGPVASTGELFF; cdr3_nt: TGTGCCAGCACCCTAGCGGGAGGGCCTGTTGCTAGCACCGGGGAGCTGTTTTTT
clone_size: once; v_call: TRBV6-1; d_call: NA; j_call: TRBJ2-4; cdr3_aa: CASSEYRDSKNIQYF; cdr3_nt: TGTGCCAGCAGTGAATACAGGGATTCCAAAAACATTCAGTACTTC
clone_size: NA; v_call: TRBV6-6; d_call: TRBD1; j_call: TRBJ1-2; cdr3_aa: CASSYSDRGSEYGYTF; cdr3_nt: TGTGCCAGCAGTTATTCGGACAGGGGAAGTGAGTATGGCTACACCTTC
clone_size: NA; v_call: TRBV9; d_call: TRBD1; j_call: TRBJ2-3; cdr3_aa: CASSVEGQTDTQYF; cdr3_nt: TGTGCCAGCAGCGTAGAGGGACAGACAGATACGCAGTATTTT
clone_size: NA; v_call: TRBV6-4; d_call: TRBD2; j_call: TRBJ2-2; cdr3_aa: CASSPSGVTGELFF; cdr3_nt: TGTGCCAGCAGCCCAAGCGGGGTCACCGGGGAGCTGTTTTTT
clone_size: NA; v_call: TRBV11-2; d_call: NA; j_call: TRBJ2-5; cdr3_aa: CATGRDFQETQYF; cdr3_nt: TGTGCCACCGGCCGGGACTTTCAAGAGACCCAGTACTTC
clone_size: NA; v_call: TRBV5-4; d_call: TRBD2; j_call: TRBJ2-1; cdr3_aa: CASSWSRGESSYNEQFF; cdr3_nt: TGTGCCAGCAGCTGGAGTCGGGGGGAGAGCTCCTACAATGAGCAGTTCTTC
clone_size: NA; v_call: TRBV19; d_call: NA; j_call: TRBJ1-2; cdr3_aa: CASSWVPSTGGYTF; cdr3_nt: TGTGCCAGTAGCTGGGTCCCGAGTACAGGGGGCTACACCTTC
clone_size: NA; v_call: TRBV6-5; d_call: TRBD1; j_call: TRBJ1-2; cdr3_aa: CASSYLSTGIPYGYTF; cdr3_nt: TGTGCCAGCAGTTACCTATCGACAGGGATCCCCTATGGCTACACCTTC
clone_size: NA; v_call: TRBV7-9; d_call: NA; j_call: TRBJ2-2; cdr3_aa: CASSLVTLNTGELFF; cdr3_nt: TGTGCCAGCAGCTTAGTGACTCTTAACACCGGGGAGCTGTTTTTT
clone_size: NA; v_call: TRBV7-3; d_call: TRBD2; j_call: TRBJ2-6; cdr3_aa: CASSLGRPGANVLTF; cdr3_nt: TGTGCCAGCAGCCTCGGGAGGCCTGGGGCCAACGTCCTGACTTTC
clone_size: once; v_call: TRBV28; d_call: TRBD1; j_call: TRBJ2-5; cdr3_aa: CATRDRGQETQYF; cdr3_nt: TGTGCCACAAGGGACAGGGGGCAGGAGACCCAGTACTTC
clone_size: NA; v_call: TRBV6-6; d_call: NA; j_call: TRBJ2-3; cdr3_aa: CASSYGRGTLPDTQYF; cdr3_nt: TGTGCCAGCAGTTACGGACGGGGAACTCTCCCTGATACGCAGTATTTT